This record looks at one T cell receptor (beta chain) sequence and its context. CDR3 length: 14 residues. Trimming pared 4 bases from V and 6 bases from J, leaving 16 bases between. Per the germline V gene, CDR1 is SGHRS and CDR2 is YFSETQ. In the original processing: Using reference gene primer amplification, nucleated cell counts were estimated. TCRdb's table, derived via immunoSEQ multiplex PCR, lists solely in-frame clones and lacks some. V and J calls plus clone size are reproduced from that table; the DNA served to infer D and trimming. The sample has about 75,000 clones; around 90% are singletons. The entry originates in a study of blood T cell repertoires in COVID-19. Study-wide context: The United States, Italy and Spain provided the acute and convalescent COVID-19 samples.

The TCR originated in a human donor in a cohort sampled during active COVID-19. V usage is TRBV5-1 and J usage is TRBJ1-1, with a possible D match to TRBD1 (5 bases). The sample was peripheral blood. The CDR3 spells CASSPRESGAEAFF. CDR3 nucleotides: TGCGCCAGCAGCCCACGGGAATCGGGGGCTGAAGCTTTCTTT.